This TCR beta chain was identified during a study of T cells in Graves' hyperthyroidism and ophthalmopathy. Study details: Peripheral blood was acquired at first diagnosis, ahead of any therapy whatsoever.

This clonotype was counted only a few times. Its target is unknown. TCR beta CDR3 region amplification was performed from RNA transcripts. RT-PCR in the first round (using the HTBI primer set) targeted the TCR CDR3. A single record per CDR3 protein comes from TCRdb applying MiXCR to the multiplex PCR reads. This repertoire shows some 500,000 distinct CDR3 sequences, about 16% found once; its top ten account for around 32%. The study included ophthalmopathy patients with Clinical Activity Score at least 3, NOSPECS grade at least 4 and duration under 3 months. Notes on the study in general: Ophthalmopathy, which appeared later, was predicted by the model a median approximately 6.7 months before onset. In simple terms, a model built on 13 V-J features told ophthalmopathy apart from stable hyperthyroidism.

Germline lookup yields CDR1 DFQATT and CDR2 SNEGSKA (reference sequence). The junction had 15 bases not matched to a gene; V was cut back by 6 bases and J by 7 bases. The CDR3 is 15 amino acids. Sample: blood. The sequence was obtained from a woman aged 25 to 45 with Graves' ophthalmopathy. The chain couples TRBV20-1 to TRBJ2-1; 7 bases match TRBD2. CDR3 residues: CSAHQGGSTRNEQFF. CDR3 coding DNA: TGCAGTGCCCATCAGGGCGGGAGTACAAGGAATGAGCAGTTCTTC.